The 20 T cell receptor beta chains below come from one sample, sequenced in a study of T cells in Graves' hyperthyroidism and ophthalmopathy. Amplification yielded TCR beta CDR3 regions, with RNA transcripts as the source. In the first-round RT-PCR of the TCR CDR3, the HTBI primer set was used. In TCRdb, the multiplex PCR reads were re-called with MiXCR into one record per CDR3 protein. In the table there are around 600,000 distinct CDR3 sequences, just under 45% of which are singletons. The sequenced sample consisted of peripheral blood or thyroid tissue (not recorded which). The receptors derive from an adult man with Graves' disease, either hyperthyroidism or ophthalmopathy (not recorded which).

This clonotype was seen a few times. The rearrangement uses TRBV12-3 or TRBV12-4 and TRBJ1-1, with D hard to call. Trimming removed 7 bases from V and 4 bases from J, with 10 bases in between. The CDR3 consists of 12 residues. CDR3 in DNA: TGTGCCAGCACCACAGCCGGCACTGAAGCTTTCTTT. It translates to CASTTAGTEAFF.

The chain links TRBV20-1 to TRBJ1-4, with 10 positions matching TRBD1. This CDR3 spans 16 amino acids. CDR1 and CDR2 from the germline V gene are DFQATT and SNEGSKA (reference sequence). The J segment lost 0 bases and the V segment lost 3 bases, leaving 4 bases of the junction unmatched. The CDR3 region is CSARPGQGTTNEKLFF. The CDR3 DNA sequence: TGCAGTGCTAGGCCGGGACAGGGGACAACTAATGAAAAACTGTTTTTT.

V is TRBV29-1 and J is TRBJ1-2, with TRBD1 matching 7 bases. After removal of 4 bases from V and 3 bases from J, the junction contained 11 bases not matched to a gene. This CDR3 is 15 amino acids long. The germline V gene encodes CDR1 SQVTM and CDR2 ANQGSEA. CDR3 in DNA: TGCAGCGTTGGGGGCAGGGGGGCGACCCACTATGGCTACACCTTC. This encodes CSVGGRGATHYGYTF.

This clonotype has just a few counts. The V call is TRBV5-1, the J call TRBJ2-2; 7 positions match TRBD1. The CDR3 is 15 residues long. The junction had 5 bases not matched to a gene; V was cut back by 1 base and J by 5 bases. The V gene's germline CDR1 is SGHRS and CDR2 YFSETQ. CDR3 in DNA: TGCGCCAGCAGCTTGCAACAGGGGCCAACCGGGGAGCTGTTTTTT. This codes for CASSLQQGPTGELFF.

This chain links TRBV20-1 with TRBJ1-2; D is possibly TRBD1 (6 bases). CDR1 is DFQATT and CDR2 is SNEGSKA in the germline V gene (reference sequence). The CDR3 is 14 amino acids. Trimming pared 6 bases from V and 5 bases from J, leaving 19 bases between. The CDR3 here is CSAGSGTNYYGYTF. In DNA form, the CDR3 reads TGCAGTGCCGGCTCCGGGACAAATTATTATGGCTACACCTTC.

This CDR3 reads CASSYSITRVPSGNTIYF. CDR3 DNA: TGTGCCAGCAGTTACTCGATAACCAGGGTACCCTCTGGAAACACCATATATTTT. This rearrangement joins TRBV6-2 or TRBV6-3 to TRBJ1-3; tentative D call: TRBD1 (5 bases). The CDR3 has 18 amino acids. Germline CDR1 reads MNHEY; CDR2 reads SVGEGT. The V end was cut by 0 bases, the J end by 0 bases, with 15 bases between.

For this clonotype: The junction and the germline gene differ at one end; a read error may be behind it. V gene TRBV29-1 combines with J gene TRBJ1-3; no firm D call. The germline V gene encodes CDR1 SQVTM and CDR2 ANQGSEA. The CDR3 is 12 residues long. The CDR3 loop is CSVQSYGYTIYF. Here the CDR3 DNA reads TGCAGCGTGCAAAGCTATGGCTACACCATATATTTC.

V usage is TRBV29-1 and J usage is TRBJ1-3; D is unclear. V gave up 1 base and J gave up 8 bases, with 3 bases separating them. This CDR3 has 10 amino acids. Germline loops: CDR1 SQVTM, CDR2 ANQGSEA. CDR3 residues: CSVEADTIYF. CDR3 nucleotides: TGCAGCGTTGAAGCGGACACCATATATTTT.

This clonotype was picked up a small number of times. The chain is built from TRBV9 and TRBJ1-1; tentative D call: TRBD1 (5 bases). This CDR3 region has 16 residues. Germline V CDR1 and CDR2: SGDLS, YYNGEE. Trimming took off 3 bases at V and 1 base at J, with 16 bases between the two ends. CDR3 DNA: TGTGCCAGCAGCGCGCCGAGGGGAGGTGAGAACACTGAAGCTTTCTTT. This encodes CASSAPRGGENTEAFF.

J is TRBJ1-1 and V is TRBV20-1; perhaps TRBD1 as D (5 bases). This CDR3 has 15 amino acids. With 2 bases removed from V and 6 bases from J, the gap between germline ends came to 19 bases. Germline V gene data show CDR1 as DFQATT and CDR2 as SNEGSKA (reference sequence). CDR3 DNA: TGCAGTGCTAGACCTCCTAGGGGCAGCGAAGCTGAAGCTTTCTTT. Its translation: CSARPPRGSEAEAFF.

CDR3 protein: CSVREGQETQYF. The CDR3 nucleotides are TGCAGCGTAAGGGAGGGGCAAGAGACCCAGTACTTC. The V call is TRBV29-1, the J call TRBJ2-5, with 7 nucleotides matching TRBD2. Looked up from germline, CDR1 is SQVTM and CDR2 is ANQGSEA. After removal of 6 bases from V and 2 bases from J, the junction contained 3 bases not matched to a gene. This CDR3 contains 12 residues.

This sequence joins TRBV6-1 and TRBJ1-1, with D possibly matching TRBD1 (5 bases). The CDR3 runs 14 residues. The germline V gene has CDR1 MNHNS and CDR2 SASEGT. Trimming removed 11 bases at V and 3 bases at J, with 19 bases between. In DNA form, the CDR3 reads TGTGCCGCATGTAGTAGGGGACGGGACACTGAAGCTTTCTTT. This gives the protein CAACSRGRDTEAFF.

With respect to this clonotype: A read error may explain this, as a much larger clone is one base away. The chain employs TRBV6-6 and TRBJ1-4, with D perhaps TRBD1 (5 bases). Trimming stripped 10 bases from V and 1 base from J, with 13 bases between. The CDR3 is 14 amino acids. Germline values: CDR1 MNHNY, CDR2 SVGAGI (reference sequence). The DNA of the CDR3 is TGTGCCATCAGGGTGGGGGTAACTAATGAAAAACTGTTTTTT. Amino acid sequence: CAIRVGVTNEKLFF.

There are a few counts of this clonotype. The chain has TRBV20-1 and TRBJ2-7; unclear D gene. Trimming shortened V by 0 bases and J by 4 bases, and 13 bases separated the two germline ends. The length of the CDR3 is 14 residues. In germline, CDR1 is DFQATT, CDR2 SNEGSKA (reference sequence). This CDR3 reads CSARDPSTPYEQYF. In nucleotides, the CDR3 is TGCAGTGCTAGAGATCCGTCGACCCCTTACGAGCAGTACTTC.

A word on this clonotype: The junction differs from germline at one of its ends, possibly a read error. V gene TRBV2 combines with J gene TRBJ1-2, with D perhaps TRBD1 (5 bases). The CDR3 covers 15 residues. The germline CDR1 and CDR2 sequences are SNHLY and FYNNEI. CDR3 loop: CASSDWDGTNYSYTF. The CDR3 DNA reads TGTGCCAGCAGTGATTGGGACGGAACTAACTATAGCTACACCTTC.

This sequence joins TRBV19 and TRBJ1-2, with D maybe TRBD1 (6 bases). The germline V gene has CDR1 LNHDA and CDR2 SQIVND (reference sequence). Deletions cut 1 base from V and 2 bases from J, with 17 bases between. The CDR3 length is 17 residues. The CDR3 DNA follows: TGTGCCAGTAGTATAGCTCTCTCGTACAGGGAGAACTATGGCTACACCTTC. This sequence encodes CASSIALSYRENYGYTF.

This clonotype has a handful of counts. J is TRBJ2-5 and V is TRBV10-2, with TRBD2 identical over 14 bases. Germline CDR1 and CDR2: WSHSY and SAAADI. With 5 bases clipped from V and 4 bases from J, the junction kept 3 bases outside the gene matches. The CDR3 runs 15 residues. The CDR3 loop reads CASSWTSGGRETQYF. Written as DNA, the CDR3 is TGCGCCAGCAGTTGGACTAGCGGGGGGAGAGAGACCCAGTACTTC.

This clonotype has a handful of counts. This chain links TRBV6-1 with TRBJ2-7; D could derive from TRBD1 or TRBD2 (7 bases each). Trimming left V 3 bases short and J 6 bases short, with 12 bases between. The CDR3 has 13 amino acids. Germline-derived CDR1 and CDR2 are MNHNS and SASEGT. The CDR3 loop reads CASSDGRGGEQYF. DNA for the CDR3: TGTGCCAGCAGTGACGGCAGGGGGGGCGAGCAGTACTTC.

Comments on this clonotype: Its ends do not fully match the called genes, so a read error is possible. The genes are TRBV7-2 and TRBJ2-7; D perhaps matches TRBD2 (6 bases). This CDR3 comprises 17 residues. CDR1 is SGHTA, CDR2 FQGNSA, per germline. In DNA, the CDR3 is TGCGCCAGCAGCCAAGAATCGATGTCTCTCGGGAGCTACGAGCAGTACTTC. This gives the protein CASSQESMSLGSYEQYF. Complete variable domain (other parts from reference TRBV7-2 and TRBJ2-7): GAGVSQSPSNKVTEKGKDVELRCDPISGHTALYWYRQSLGQGLEFLIYFQGNSAPDKSGLPSDRFSAERTGGSVSTLTIQRTQQEDSAVYLCASSQESMSLGSYEQYFGPGTRLTVT.

The sample holds many counts of this clonotype. The chain has TRBV2 and TRBJ1-3; D unclear. The V gene's germline CDR1 is SNHLY and CDR2 FYNNEI. Trimming cost V 4 bases and J 0 bases, with 10 bases left between them. This CDR3 has 15 amino acids. The CDR3 protein is CASSAGGLSGNTIYF. Here the CDR3 DNA reads TGTGCCAGCAGTGCTGGAGGGCTCTCTGGAAACACCATATATTTT. The full variable domain, its missing parts supplied by reference TRBV2 and TRBJ1-3, is EPEVTQTPSHQVTQMGQEVILRCVPISNHLYFYWYRQILGQKVEFLVSFYNNEISEKSEIFDDQFSVERPDGSNFTLKIRSTKLEDSAMYFCASSAGGLSGNTIYFGEGSWLTVV.